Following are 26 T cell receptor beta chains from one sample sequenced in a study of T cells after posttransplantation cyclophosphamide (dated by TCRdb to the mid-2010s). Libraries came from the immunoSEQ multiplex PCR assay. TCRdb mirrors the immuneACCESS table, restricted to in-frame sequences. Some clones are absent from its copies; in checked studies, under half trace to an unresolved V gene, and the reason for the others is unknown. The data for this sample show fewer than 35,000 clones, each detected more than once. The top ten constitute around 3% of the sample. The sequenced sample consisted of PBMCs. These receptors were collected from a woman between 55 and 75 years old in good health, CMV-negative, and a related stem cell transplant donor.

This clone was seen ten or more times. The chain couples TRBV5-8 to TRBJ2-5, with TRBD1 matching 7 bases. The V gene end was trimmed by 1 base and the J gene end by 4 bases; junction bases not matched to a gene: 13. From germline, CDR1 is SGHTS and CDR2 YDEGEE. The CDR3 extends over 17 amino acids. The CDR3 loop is CASSLYRGIERGETQYF. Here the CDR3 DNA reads TGTGCCAGCAGCTTGTACAGGGGAATAGAGAGAGGAGAGACCCAGTACTTC.

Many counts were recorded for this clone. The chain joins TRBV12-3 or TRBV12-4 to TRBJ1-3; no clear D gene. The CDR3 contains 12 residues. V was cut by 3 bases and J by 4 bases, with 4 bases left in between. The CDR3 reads CASSFAGNTIYF. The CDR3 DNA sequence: TGTGCCAGCAGTTTTGCGGGAAACACCATATATTTT.

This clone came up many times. CDR3 residues: CASSPKGQGMNTEAFF. CDR3 sequence (DNA): TGTGCCAGCTCACCAAAGGGACAGGGGATGAACACTGAAGCTTTCTTT. The chain joins TRBV18 to TRBJ1-1; TRBD1 aligns across 10 bases. The germline gives CDR1 KGHSH, CDR2 LQKENI. Unmatched junction bases numbered 3, after V lost 2 bases and J lost 0 bases. The CDR3 spans 16 residues.

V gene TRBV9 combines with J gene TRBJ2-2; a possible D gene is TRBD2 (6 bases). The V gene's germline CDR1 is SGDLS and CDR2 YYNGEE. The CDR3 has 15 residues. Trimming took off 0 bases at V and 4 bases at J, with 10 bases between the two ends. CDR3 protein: CASSVERGGTGELFF. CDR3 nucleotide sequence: TGTGCCAGCAGCGTAGAACGGGGAGGCACCGGGGAGCTGTTTTTT.

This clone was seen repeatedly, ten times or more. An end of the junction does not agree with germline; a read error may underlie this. The CDR3: CATSPNQSGTQYF. The CDR3 DNA sequence: TGTGCCACCAGCCCAAATCAGTCTGGGACCCAGTACTTC. The chain employs TRBV11-2 and TRBJ2-5, with D unclear. There are 13 residues in the CDR3. Germline V gene sequence: CDR1 SGHAT, CDR2 FQNNGV.

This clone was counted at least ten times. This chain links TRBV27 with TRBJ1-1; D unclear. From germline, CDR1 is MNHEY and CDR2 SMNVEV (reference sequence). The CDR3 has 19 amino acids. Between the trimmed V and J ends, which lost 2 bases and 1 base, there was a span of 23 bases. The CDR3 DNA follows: TGTGCCAGCAGTTTAACCCGACCAGTTGGCATCCGGGGGAACACTGAAGCTTTCTTT. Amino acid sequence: CASSLTRPVGIRGNTEAFF.

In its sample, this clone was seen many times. The CDR3 loop reads CASNFFGSNTEAFF. CDR3 bases: TGTGCCAGCAATTTTTTCGGGTCGAACACTGAAGCTTTCTTT. The chain carries TRBV2 and TRBJ1-1; D remains ambiguous. V shed 7 bases and J shed 1 base, with 13 bases lying between them. CDR3 length equals 14 residues. Germline V gene data show CDR1 as SNHLY and CDR2 as FYNNEI.

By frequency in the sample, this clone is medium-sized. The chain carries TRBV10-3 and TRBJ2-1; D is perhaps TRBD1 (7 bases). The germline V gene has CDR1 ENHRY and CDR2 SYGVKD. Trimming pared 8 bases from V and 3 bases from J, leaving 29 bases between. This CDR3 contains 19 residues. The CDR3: CAIGGGAINRGGIYNEQFF. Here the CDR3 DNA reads TGTGCCATCGGGGGCGGGGCCATTAACAGGGGAGGCATCTACAATGAGCAGTTCTTC.

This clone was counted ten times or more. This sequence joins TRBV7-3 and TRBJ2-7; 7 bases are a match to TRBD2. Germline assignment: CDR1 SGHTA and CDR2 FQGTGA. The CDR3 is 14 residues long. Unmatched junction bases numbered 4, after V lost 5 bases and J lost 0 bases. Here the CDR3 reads CASSMGTTSYEQYF. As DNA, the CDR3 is TGTGCCAGCAGCATGGGGACTACCTCCTACGAGCAGTACTTC.

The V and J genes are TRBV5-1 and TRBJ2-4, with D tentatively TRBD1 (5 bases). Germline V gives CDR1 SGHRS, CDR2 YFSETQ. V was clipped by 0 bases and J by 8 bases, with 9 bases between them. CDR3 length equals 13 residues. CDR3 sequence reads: CASSLVGRDIQYF. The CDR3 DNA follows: TGCGCCAGCAGCTTGGTGGGCAGGGACATTCAGTACTTC.

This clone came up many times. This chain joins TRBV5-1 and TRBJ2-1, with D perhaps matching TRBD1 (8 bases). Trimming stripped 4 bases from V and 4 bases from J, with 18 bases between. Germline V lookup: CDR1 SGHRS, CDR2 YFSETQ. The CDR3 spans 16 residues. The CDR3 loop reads CASSESGQGLYNEQFF. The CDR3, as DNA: TGCGCCAGCAGCGAGAGTGGACAGGGACTATACAATGAGCAGTTCTTC.

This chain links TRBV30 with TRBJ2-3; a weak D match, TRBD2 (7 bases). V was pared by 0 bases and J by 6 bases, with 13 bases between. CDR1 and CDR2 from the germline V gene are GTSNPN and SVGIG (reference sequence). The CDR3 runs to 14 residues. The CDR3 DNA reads TGTGCCTGGAGTGTAAGGGGGGGGGTGGATACGCAGTATTTT. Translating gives CAWSVRGGVDTQYF.

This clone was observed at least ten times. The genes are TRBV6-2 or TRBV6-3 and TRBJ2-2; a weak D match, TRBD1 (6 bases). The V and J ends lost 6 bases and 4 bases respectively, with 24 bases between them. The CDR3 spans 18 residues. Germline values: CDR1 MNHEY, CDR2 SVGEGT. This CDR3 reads CASSPPSGQLSGTGELFF. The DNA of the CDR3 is TGTGCCAGCAGCCCACCCTCGGGACAACTTTCGGGCACCGGGGAGCTGTTTTTT.

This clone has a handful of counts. In DNA form, the CDR3 reads TGTGCCACCCGACAGGGGCCGAACACTGAAGCTTTCTTT. This gives the protein CATRQGPNTEAFF. V is TRBV19 and J is TRBJ1-1; TRBD1 agrees at 8 bases. Germline CDR1 is LNHDA and CDR2 is SQIVND (reference sequence). The junction had 5 bases not matched to a gene; V was cut back by 10 bases and J by 1 base. This CDR3 is built from 13 residues.

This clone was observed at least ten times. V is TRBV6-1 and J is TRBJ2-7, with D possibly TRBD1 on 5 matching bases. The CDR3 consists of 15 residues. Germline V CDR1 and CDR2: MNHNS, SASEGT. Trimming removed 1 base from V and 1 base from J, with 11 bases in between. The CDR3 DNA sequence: TGTGCCAGCAGTGAAGTATCTACAGGTTCCTACGAGCAGTACTTC. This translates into CASSEVSTGSYEQYF.

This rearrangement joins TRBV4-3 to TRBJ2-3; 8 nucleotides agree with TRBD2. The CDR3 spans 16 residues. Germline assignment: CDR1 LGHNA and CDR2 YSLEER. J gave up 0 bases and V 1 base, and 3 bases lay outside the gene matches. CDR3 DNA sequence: TGCGCCAGCAGCCAAGTTACTAGCGGTAGCACAGATACGCAGTATTTT. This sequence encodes CASSQVTSGSTDTQYF.

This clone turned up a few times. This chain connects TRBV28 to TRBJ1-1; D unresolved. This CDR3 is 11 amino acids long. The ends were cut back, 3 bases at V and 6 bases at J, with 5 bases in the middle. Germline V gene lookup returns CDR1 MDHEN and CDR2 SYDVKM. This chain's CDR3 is CASSFVSEAFF. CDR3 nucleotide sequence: TGTGCCAGCAGTTTTGTCTCTGAAGCTTTCTTT.

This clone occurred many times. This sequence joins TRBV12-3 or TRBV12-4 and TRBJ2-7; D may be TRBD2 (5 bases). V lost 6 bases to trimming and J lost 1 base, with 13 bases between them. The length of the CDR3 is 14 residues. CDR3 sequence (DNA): TGTGCCAGCAGCCCGGGGTGGGAATCCTACGAGCAGTACTTC. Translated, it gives CASSPGWESYEQYF.

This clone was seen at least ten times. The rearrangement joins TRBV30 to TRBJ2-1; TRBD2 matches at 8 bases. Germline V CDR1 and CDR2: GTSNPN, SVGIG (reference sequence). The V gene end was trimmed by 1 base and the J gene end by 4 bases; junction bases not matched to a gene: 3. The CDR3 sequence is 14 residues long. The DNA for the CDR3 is TGTGCCTGGAGTGGAGCGGGGGTTTACAATGAGCAGTTCTTC. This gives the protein CAWSGAGVYNEQFF.

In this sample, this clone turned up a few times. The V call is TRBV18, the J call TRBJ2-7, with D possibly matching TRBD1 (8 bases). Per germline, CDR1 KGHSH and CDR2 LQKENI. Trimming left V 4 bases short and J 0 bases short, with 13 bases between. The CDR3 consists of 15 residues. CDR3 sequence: CASSQGGTGSYEQYF. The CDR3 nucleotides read TGTGCCAGCTCACAGGGAGGGACAGGCTCCTACGAGCAGTACTTC.

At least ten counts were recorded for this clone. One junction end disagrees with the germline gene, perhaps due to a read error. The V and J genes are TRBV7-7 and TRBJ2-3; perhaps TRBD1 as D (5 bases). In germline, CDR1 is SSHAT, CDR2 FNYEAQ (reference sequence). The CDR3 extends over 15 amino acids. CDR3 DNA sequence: TGTGCTAGCAGCTTGGCCTGGGGCCCAGCCGATACGCAGTATTTT. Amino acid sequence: CASSLAWGPADTQYF.

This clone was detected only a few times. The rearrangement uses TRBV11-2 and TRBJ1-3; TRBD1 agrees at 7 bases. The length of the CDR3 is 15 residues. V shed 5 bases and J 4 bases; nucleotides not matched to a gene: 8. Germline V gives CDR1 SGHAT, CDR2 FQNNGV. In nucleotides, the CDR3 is TGTGCCAGCAGCGCCGAGGGGGCGGTGGGAAACACCATATATTTT. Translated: CASSAEGAVGNTIYF.

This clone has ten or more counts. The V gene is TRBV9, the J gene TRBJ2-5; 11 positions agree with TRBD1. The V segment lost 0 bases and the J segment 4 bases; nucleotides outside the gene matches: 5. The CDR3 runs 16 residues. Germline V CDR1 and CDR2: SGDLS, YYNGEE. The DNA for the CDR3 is TGTGCCAGCAGCGTAGCTCAGGGACAGGGGGTAGAGACCCAGTACTTC. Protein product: CASSVAQGQGVETQYF.

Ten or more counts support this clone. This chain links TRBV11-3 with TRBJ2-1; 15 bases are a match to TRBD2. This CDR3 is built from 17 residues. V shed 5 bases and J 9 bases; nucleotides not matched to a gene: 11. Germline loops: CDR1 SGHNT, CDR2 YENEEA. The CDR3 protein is CASSRGTSGGLGGEQFF. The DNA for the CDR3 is TGTGCCAGCAGCCGTGGGACTAGCGGGGGGCTAGGGGGTGAGCAGTTCTTC. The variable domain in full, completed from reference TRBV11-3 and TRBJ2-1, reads EAGVVQSPRYKIIEKKQPVAFWCNPISGHNTLYWYLQNLGQGPELLIRYENEEAVDDSQLPKDRFSAERLKGVDSTLKIQPAELGDSAVYLCASSRGTSGGLGGEQFFGPGTRLTVL.

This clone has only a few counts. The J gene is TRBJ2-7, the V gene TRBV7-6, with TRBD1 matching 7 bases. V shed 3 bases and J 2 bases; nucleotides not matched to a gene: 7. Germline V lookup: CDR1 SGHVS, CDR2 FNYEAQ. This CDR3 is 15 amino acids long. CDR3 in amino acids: CASSFGTVPTYEQYF. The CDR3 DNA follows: TGTGCCAGCAGCTTTGGGACAGTACCTACCTACGAGCAGTACTTC.

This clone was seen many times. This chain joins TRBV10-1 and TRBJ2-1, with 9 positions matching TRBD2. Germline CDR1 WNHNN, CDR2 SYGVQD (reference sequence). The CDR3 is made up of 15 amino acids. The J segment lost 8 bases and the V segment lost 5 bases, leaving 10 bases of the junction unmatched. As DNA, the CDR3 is TGCGCCAGCAGTTCACGCGGGGGGGCCATCGATGAGCAGTTCTTC. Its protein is CASSSRGGAIDEQFF.